This TCR beta chain is drawn from a study of T-cell reconstitution after alpha-beta-depleted transplantation in children (dated by TCRdb to 2016 to 2017). For the wider study: Using TCR repertoire profiling, the study quantitatively followed how T-cell immune reconstitution unfolded in children after TCRalphabeta/CD19-depleted allogeneic hematopoietic cell transplantation.

The CDR3 contains 14 residues, cysteine and phenylalanine counted. Only the CDR3 DNA stays, 42 bases, in frame from base 1. The germline V gene supplies CDR1 SGHAT and CDR2 FQNNGV. V and J are truncated by 5 bases and 4 bases respectively, leaving an intervening sequence of 14 bases. The sample holds a few counts of this clonotype. Its binding antigen is unknown. No qualities accompany the bases; no much larger clone lies one base away. Preparation of the library involved PCR. TCRdb shows the sequencer as Illumina HiSeq 2500. Molecular barcoding was employed in the preparation of TCR libraries, with unique molecular identifiers being used to normalize TCRbeta repertoire quantification. TCRdb reworked the public reads: Q25 trimming with fastp, MiXCR clone assembly, productive beta chains retained. Merged by CDR3 protein, the rows form single entries marked with the most common genes and DNA. The sample profile shows about 600,000 distinct CDR3 sequences; more than 9% of them were found once. The top ten hold around 4% of the sample.

The TCR comes from a human donor who donated a stem cell graft to a child with acute myeloid leukemia. Specimen: PBMCs from the stem cell graft donor, collected from the stem cell graft. The chain uses TRBV11-2 and TRBJ2-5, with the D gene not confidently named. The DNA sequence is as follows: TGTGCCAGCAGCCCCGCCCGGATAACAGAGACCCAGTACTTC. Its protein is CASSPARITETQYF.